This TCR beta chain appears in the sequencing data of a study of blood T cell repertoires in COVID-19. Study context: Researchers got acute and convalescent COVID-19 samples from the United States, Italy and Spain. PBMCs, B-cell-depleted T cells, or T cells were the source of the cDNA or gDNA that made up the material.

In the authors' methods: For nucleated cells, counts were estimated from reference gene primer amplification. Profiled with immunoSEQ multiplex PCR; TCRdb holds only in-frame clones, not every one. From that table come the V and J calls and clone size; the DNA was used to work out D and trimming. The sample shows about 250,000 clones, 88% of them seen only once. Allocation to cohorts depended on clinical history reported by the participants. V lost 6 bases and J lost 7, with 13 bases in between. This CDR3 has 13 amino acids. The chain is built from TRBV12-3 or TRBV12-4 and TRBJ1-5, with D possibly being TRBD1 (5 bases). This sequence originates from a woman aged 50 to 60 who had recovered from COVID-19. The material sequenced was PBMCs or T cells enriched from blood (not recorded which). CDR3 loop: CASSAGREQPQHF. DNA for the CDR3: TGTGCCAGCAGCGCAGGGAGGGAACAGCCCCAGCATTTT.